This T cell receptor (beta chain) was recovered during a study of T cell changes during pregnancy in multiple sclerosis. The germline V gene has CDR1 KGHSH and CDR2 LQKENI. V shed 1 base and J shed 2 bases, with 8 bases lying between them. The CDR3 is 14 residues long. Sequencing was performed with immunoSEQ multiplex PCR; in TCRdb, only in-frame clones are kept and a portion is missing. The repertoire includes tens of thousands of clones, about 90% of them detected once, and around 0.9% sits in the top ten. The clonotype originates from a female donor in good health, enrolled as a control in a pregnancy study. The V and J genes are TRBV18 and TRBJ1-2; tentatively, D is TRBD1 (6 bases). Source: peripheral blood, taken in the first trimester of pregnancy. Here the CDR3 reads CASSPQGQNYGYTF. CDR3 DNA: TGTGCCAGCTCACCACAGGGACAAAACTATGGCTACACCTTC.